This record concerns one T cell receptor beta chain sequence. Its antigen is unknown. Base qualities are missing; no much larger clone stands one base away. The immunoSEQ Assay, a bias-controlled multiplex PCR, was used to amplify TCRbeta CDR3 regions from genomic DNA. Under the source paper's analysis protocol: The number of nucleated cells in each sample was estimated from the amplification of reference gene primers within the assay. To quantify the absolute abundance of each unique TCRbeta CDR3 rearrangement, sequence reads were collapsed and filtered. For each sample, productive Simpson clonality was calculated as the square root of Simpson's diversity index across productive rearrangements. TCRdb obtained this table from immuneACCESS and retained in-frame rearrangements with V and J assigned. These tables miss some clones; where compared with another copy, unresolved V genes account for less than half of the shortfall, and the remainder is unexplained. Clone size and the V and J calls come from that table; the DNA yielded D and trimming. Recorded for this sample are some 150,000 clones; roughly 80% of them occurred a single time. The ten largest account for approximately 15% of the sample.

This sample is drawn from a study of blood T cell repertoires in COVID-19 (dated by TCRdb to the early 2020s). Concerning the study at large: Samples covering the acute and convalescent phases of COVID-19 were provided by collaborators in the United States, Italy and Spain. The material from the prospective study consisted of cDNA or gDNA derived from T cells, B-cell-depleted T cells, or PBMCs. Deeply sampled blood TCRbeta repertoires from subjects exposed to, actively infected with, or recovered from COVID-19 were included in the dataset. The repertoires were released in a freely available public database meant as a resource for research on the immune response to SARS-CoV-2. Samples came from the ongoing ImmuneRACE study (first 160 participants) plus 1,254 subjects from 6 global collaborators. A de-identified subject ID, COVID-19 status, age in years and sex were almost always included in the sample metadata. Where available, HLA class I and class II types were obtained from metadata supplied by the sample provider rather than from assay-based typing.

General findings and caveats noted by the study authors: Clinical and demographic metadata were provided uncurated, with the amount varying by source and participant.

Each collaborating institution followed its own protocols to collect whole blood in K2EDTA tubes. For TCRbeta analysis, collaborators shipped samples in one of three forms: frozen whole blood, isolated PBMCs, or DNA extracted from either of those sample types. The source of this sequence is an elderly woman with acute or convalescent COVID-19. Sequenced input: peripheral blood.

In nucleotide form, the sequence is TGTGCCAGCAGCCAATTGACAGGGGGCTACGAGCAGTACTTC. It is translated as CASSQLTGGYEQYF. The sequence joins TRBV3-1 (or the pseudogene TRBV3-2) to TRBJ2-7; 9 middle bases align to TRBD1. According to the germline V gene (reference sequence), CDR1 reads LGHDT and CDR2 reads YNNKEL. Relative to germline, V is missing 2 bases and J is missing 3 bases, with 2 bases of the junction outside any gene match. The CDR3 measures 14 amino acids from cysteine to phenylalanine. Only CDR3 DNA is held: 42 bases, read in frame from base 1.